This entry lists 16 T cell receptor beta chains sequenced from one sample in a study of monozygotic twins with inflammatory bowel disease. TCRdb re-called the 5' RACE reads; one entry per CDR3 protein, DNA not given. Here the sample table reports about 110,000 distinct CDR3 sequences. The sample was blood. These receptors were taken from a human donor with ulcerative colitis or Crohn's disease, or a healthy co-twin of an affected twin (not recorded which).

V usage is TRBV19 and J usage is TRBJ2-7; without DNA, the TCRdb call of TRBD2 cannot be checked. Germline CDR1 and CDR2: LNHDA and SQIVND (reference sequence). The length of the CDR3 is 15 residues. This CDR3 is CASSRRGVARDEQYF.

J is TRBJ2-7 and V is TRBV11-2. The germline V gene encodes CDR1 SGHAT and CDR2 FQNNGV. This CDR3 is built from 14 residues. The CDR3 sequence: CASSFSGTSYEQYF.

The chain combines TRBV7-6 with TRBJ2-3; the D call of TRBD2 rests on TCRdb alone, since no DNA is present to check it. The CDR3 runs to 16 residues. Germline CDR1 reads SGHVS; CDR2 reads FNYEAQ. The CDR3 sequence: CASSLGQRVDTDTQYF.

The chain joins TRBV7-8 to TRBJ1-5; TCRdb's D gene call, TRBD1, goes unchecked for lack of DNA. The germline V gene encodes CDR1 SGHVS and CDR2 FQNEAQ. The CDR3 runs 14 residues. The chain's CDR3 is CASSSVQSNQPQHF.

The rearrangement uses TRBV7-9 and TRBJ1-4; TCRdb's assignment of TRBD1 cannot be checked, as there is no DNA. Germline V gene sequence: CDR1 SEHNR, CDR2 FQNEAQ (reference sequence). The CDR3 covers 14 residues. The CDR3: CASSPQGMSEKLFF.

The chain uses TRBV10-3 and TRBJ2-1; TCRdb's D call of TRBD1 is untestable without DNA. The CDR3 is 12 amino acids. CDR1 and CDR2 from the germline V gene are ENHRY and SYGVKD. The chain's CDR3 is CAISGGSNEQFF.

The CDR3 is CASRWEGTGTEAFF. This chain uses TRBV6-1 with TRBJ1-1. The CDR3 runs to 14 residues. Germline-derived CDR1 and CDR2 are MNHNS and SASEGT.

The chain combines TRBV6-1 with TRBJ2-5; the D gene TCRdb calls, TRBD1, cannot be checked with no DNA. The CDR3 runs 15 residues. Germline V lookup: CDR1 MNHNS, CDR2 SASEGT. Here the CDR3 reads CASILSSAQGETQYF.

The genes are TRBV5-1 and TRBJ2-1. Germline lookup yields CDR1 SGHRS and CDR2 YFSETQ. This CDR3 has 15 residues. The CDR3 here is CASSLVSGNYNEQFF.

This chain joins TRBV27 and TRBJ2-5; TCRdb lists TRBD2, though no DNA is available to test this call. Germline CDR1 MNHEY, CDR2 SMNVEV (reference sequence). The CDR3 spans 14 residues. CDR3: CASSTGTSEKTQYF.

V gene TRBV27 combines with J gene TRBJ2-7; the TCRdb call, TRBD2, lacks DNA for checking. This CDR3 contains 15 residues. Germline assignment: CDR1 MNHEY and CDR2 SMNVEV (reference sequence). CDR3 protein: CASSPLARTDYEQYF.

V usage is TRBV5-1 and J usage is TRBJ2-1; TCRdb's assignment of TRBD1 cannot be checked, as there is no DNA. Germline CDR1 reads SGHRS; CDR2 reads YFSETQ. CDR3 size: 15 residues. CDR3 sequence: CASSEPGGAYNEQFF. The whole variable domain, remainder taken from reference TRBV5-1 and TRBJ2-1, is KAGVTQTPRYLIKTRGQQVTLSCSPISGHRSVSWYQQTPGQGLQFLFEYFSETQRNKGNFPGRFSGRQFSNSRSEMNVSTLELGDSALYLCASSEPGGAYNEQFFGPGTRLTVL.

This chain connects TRBV7-2 to TRBJ1-2; TCRdb indicates TRBD1, and absent DNA this call remains unverified. The length of the CDR3 is 14 residues. Germline CDR1 and CDR2: SGHTA and FQGNSA. The CDR3 here is CASSYRDREPGYTF.

The gene calls are TRBV5-1 and TRBJ2-3; TCRdb designates TRBD1, a call that cannot be tested without DNA. Germline CDR1 reads SGHRS; CDR2 reads YFSETQ. The CDR3 has 17 residues. CDR3 in amino acids: CASSPSWDRGRADTQYF. The full variable domain, in which reference TRBV5-1 and TRBJ2-3 provide the parts outside the CDR3, is KAGVTQTPRYLIKTRGQQVTLSCSPISGHRSVSWYQQTPGQGLQFLFEYFSETQRNKGNFPGRFSGRQFSNSRSEMNVSTLELGDSALYLCASSPSWDRGRADTQYFGPGTRLTVL.

This chain uses TRBV5-4 with TRBJ1-6. Germline CDR1 and CDR2: SGHNT and YYREEE (reference sequence). This CDR3 has 16 residues. The chain's CDR3 is CASSRNAGLENSPLHF.

J is TRBJ2-1 and V is TRBV11-3; TCRdb returns TRBD2, unconfirmable since there is no DNA. The germline gives CDR1 SGHNT, CDR2 YENEEA. The CDR3 has 15 amino acids. The CDR3 loop reads CASSLEIAGGYEQFF.